This T cell receptor (beta chain) was sequenced in a study of T cells in Graves' hyperthyroidism and ophthalmopathy. This clonotype was counted ten times or more. Germline V gene sequence: CDR1 MNHEY, CDR2 SVGAGI. This CDR3 has 17 residues. V gave up 8 bases and J gave up 0 bases; unmatched junction bases: 13. Diagnostic decisions used clinical symptoms, serum thyroxine and TRAb, thyroid ultrasound and orbital computed tomography. Researchers took RNA transcripts and amplified the TCR beta CDR3 regions from them. When the TCR CDR3 underwent first-round RT-PCR, the HTBI primer set was used. TCRdb analysed the multiplex PCR reads with MiXCR anew, one entry per CDR3 protein. There are about 260,000 distinct CDR3 sequences in the sample; 25% occur only once, and about 25% lies in the top ten.

The TCR originated in a middle-aged man with Graves' hyperthyroidism that later progressed to Graves' ophthalmopathy. Sample: blood. The chain couples TRBV6-5 to TRBJ2-7; 10 nucleotides align to TRBD2. CDR3 in DNA: TGTGCCAGCCTCCCAAGAAGAAGCGGGAGGGCCTCCTACGAGCAGTACTTC. Its translation is CASLPRRSGRASYEQYF.